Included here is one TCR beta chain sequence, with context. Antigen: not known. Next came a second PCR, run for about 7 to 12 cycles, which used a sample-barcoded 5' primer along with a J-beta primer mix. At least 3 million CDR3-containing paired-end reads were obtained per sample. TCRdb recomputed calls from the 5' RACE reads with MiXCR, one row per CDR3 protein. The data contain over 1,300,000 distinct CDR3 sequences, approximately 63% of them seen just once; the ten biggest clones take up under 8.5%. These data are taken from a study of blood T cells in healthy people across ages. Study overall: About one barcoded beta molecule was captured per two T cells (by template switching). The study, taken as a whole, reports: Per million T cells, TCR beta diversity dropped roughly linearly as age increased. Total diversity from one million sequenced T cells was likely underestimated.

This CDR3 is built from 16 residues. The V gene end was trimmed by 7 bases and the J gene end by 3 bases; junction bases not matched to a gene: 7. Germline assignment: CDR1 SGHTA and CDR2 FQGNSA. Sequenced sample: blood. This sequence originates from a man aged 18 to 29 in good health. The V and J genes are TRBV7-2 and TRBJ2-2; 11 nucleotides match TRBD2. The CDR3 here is CASTAGTSGDTGELFF. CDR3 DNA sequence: TGTGCCAGCACCGCAGGGACTAGCGGAGACACCGGGGAGCTGTTTTTT. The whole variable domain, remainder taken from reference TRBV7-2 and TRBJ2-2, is GAGVSQSPSNKVTEKGKDVELRCDPISGHTALYWYRQSLGQGLEFLIYFQGNSAPDKSGLPSDRFSAERTGGSVSTLTIQRTQQEDSAVYLCASTAGTSGDTGELFFGEGSRLTVL.